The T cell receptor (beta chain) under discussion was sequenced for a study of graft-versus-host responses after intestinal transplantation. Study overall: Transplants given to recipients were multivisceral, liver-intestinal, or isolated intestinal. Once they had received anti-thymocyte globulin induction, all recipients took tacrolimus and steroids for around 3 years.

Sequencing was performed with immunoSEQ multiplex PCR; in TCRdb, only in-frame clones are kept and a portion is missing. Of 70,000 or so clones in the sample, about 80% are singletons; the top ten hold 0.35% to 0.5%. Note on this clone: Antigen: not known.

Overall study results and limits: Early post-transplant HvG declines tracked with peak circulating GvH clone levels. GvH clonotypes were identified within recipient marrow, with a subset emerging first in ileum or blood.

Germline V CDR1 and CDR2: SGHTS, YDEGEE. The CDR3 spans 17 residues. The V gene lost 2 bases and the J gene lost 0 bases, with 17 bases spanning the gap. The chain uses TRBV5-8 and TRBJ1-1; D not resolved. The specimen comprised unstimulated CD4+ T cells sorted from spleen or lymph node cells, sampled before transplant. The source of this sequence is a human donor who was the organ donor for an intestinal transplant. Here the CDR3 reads CASSFQQSSVMNTEAFF. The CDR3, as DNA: TGTGCCAGCAGCTTCCAACAGTCTTCGGTCATGAACACTGAAGCTTTCTTT.